These 28 T cell receptor beta chains were sequenced from one sample in a study of T-cell reconstitution after alpha-beta-depleted transplantation in children. Preparation of the TCRbeta library used unique molecular identifiers. MiXCR, applied by TCRdb to the PCR reads, yields one record per CDR3 protein. The data show about 540,000 distinct CDR3 sequences, approximately 20% seen once. This specimen was PBMCs from the stem cell graft donor, taken from the stem cell graft. Receptors were obtained from a human donor who donated a stem cell graft to a child with acute lymphoblastic leukemia.

This clonotype came up a few times. The V and J genes are TRBV5-1 and TRBJ2-3; TRBD1 aligns across 11 bases. Germline V gives CDR1 SGHRS, CDR2 YFSETQ. V was pared by 0 bases and J by 4 bases, with 4 bases of the junction left unmatched. The CDR3 sequence is 16 residues long. CDR3 loop: CASSLGTGGEPDTQYF. The CDR3, as DNA: TGCGCCAGCAGCTTGGGGACAGGGGGCGAGCCAGATACGCAGTATTTT.

This clonotype was seen a few times. The J gene is TRBJ2-1, the V gene TRBV4-2; 13 bases are shared with TRBD2. Germline values: CDR1 LGHNA, CDR2 YNFKEQ. The V segment lost 3 bases and the J segment 10 bases; nucleotides outside the gene matches: 12. The CDR3 totals 17 residues. CDR3 in amino acids: CASSQVLGLAGNLEQFF. Here the CDR3 DNA reads TGTGCCAGCAGCCAGGTTCTGGGACTAGCGGGAAACTTAGAGCAGTTCTTC.

This clonotype was seen a handful of times. This chain links TRBV10-3 with TRBJ2-3; D gene ambiguous. V was clipped by 3 bases and J by 1 base, with 11 bases between them. Germline values: CDR1 ENHRY, CDR2 SYGVKD. There are 15 residues in the CDR3. CDR3 loop: CAISDSVSGTDTQYF. CDR3 sequence (DNA): TGTGCCATCAGTGACTCGGTCTCTGGCACAGATACGCAGTATTTT.

V and J are TRBV7-9 and TRBJ1-1; D is possibly TRBD1 (5 bases). The CDR3 contains 15 residues. The V end lost 3 bases, the J end lost 2 bases, and 13 bases lay between the germline ends. Germline values: CDR1 SEHNR, CDR2 FQNEAQ (reference sequence). In DNA form, the CDR3 reads TGTGCCAGCAGCTTGGAGGGGTGGCGAAACACTGAAGCTTTCTTT. It yields the protein CASSLEGWRNTEAFF.

This clonotype was detected a few times. V gene TRBV20-1 combines with J gene TRBJ2-3; weak D call: TRBD1 (6 bases). The germline gives CDR1 DFQATT, CDR2 SNEGSKA (reference sequence). The CDR3 has 14 residues. Trimming pared 0 bases from V and 10 bases from J, leaving 17 bases between. The CDR3, as DNA: TGCAGTGCTAGAGATCTGGGAAGGGGGATCCCGCAGTATTTT. It codes for CSARDLGRGIPQYF.

This clonotype occurred a few times. This chain uses TRBV4-1 with TRBJ1-5; D unclear. Germline V CDR1 and CDR2: MGHRA, YSYEKL. The length of the CDR3 is 13 residues. V was cut by 7 bases and J by 6 bases, with 13 bases left in between. The CDR3 DNA reads TGCGCCAGCACACGGGTAATAGGTCAGCCCCAGCATTTT. Protein product: CASTRVIGQPQHF.

In its sample, this clonotype was seen a few times. This chain connects TRBV4-1 to TRBJ2-1; 9 bases map to TRBD2. The V gene's germline CDR1 is MGHRA and CDR2 YSYEKL. V shed 0 bases and J 5 bases; nucleotides not matched to a gene: 17. The CDR3 runs 20 residues. CDR3 nucleotides: TGCGCCAGCAGCCAAGATCCCCTAGCGGGATCTTCGACGACACACAATGAGCAGTTCTTC. It translates to CASSQDPLAGSSTTHNEQFF.

The chain is built from TRBV25-1 and TRBJ2-7; 10 positions agree with TRBD2. The CDR3 has 17 amino acids. Germline V CDR1 and CDR2: MGHDK, SYGVNS. The junction had 9 bases not matched to a gene; V was cut back by 3 bases and J by 1 base. The CDR3 region is CASSEPLASGGSYEQYF. The CDR3 nucleotides read TGTGCCAGCAGTGAGCCCCTTGCTAGCGGGGGATCCTACGAGCAGTACTTC.

The rearrangement uses TRBV20-1 and TRBJ2-7; D is possibly TRBD1 or TRBD2 (5 bases each). Germline lookup yields CDR1 DFQATT and CDR2 SNEGSKA (reference sequence). This CDR3 spans 13 amino acids. The germline V and J ends were trimmed by 5 bases and 3 bases, with 14 bases remaining between them. The CDR3 nucleotides read TGCAGTGCTCAGGGACCTCCTATCTACGAGCAGTACTTC. It codes for CSAQGPPIYEQYF.

The V call is TRBV6-5, the J call TRBJ2-1; tentative D call: TRBD1 (5 bases). Germline V gives CDR1 MNHEY, CDR2 SVGAGI. The CDR3 is 15 amino acids. V was pared by 0 bases and J by 3 bases, with 9 bases between. The CDR3 nucleotides are TGTGCCAGCAGTTACTCGGACAACCTCTACAATGAGCAGTTCTTC. Protein sequence: CASSYSDNLYNEQFF.

This clonotype has more than one count but fewer than ten. This chain connects TRBV4-1 to TRBJ2-7; the D gene could be TRBD1 or TRBD2 (5 bases each). Trimming removed 0 bases at V and 9 bases at J, with 12 bases between. CDR3 length: 13 residues. Germline CDR1 is MGHRA and CDR2 is YSYEKL. The CDR3 loop is CASSQDYRDGQYF. CDR3 sequence (DNA): TGCGCCAGCAGCCAAGACTATCGGGACGGGCAGTACTTC.

The chain is built from TRBV5-5 and TRBJ2-7; 9 positions match TRBD1. Germline CDR1 reads SGHKS; CDR2 reads YYEKEE (reference sequence). V gave up 0 bases and J gave up 4 bases; unmatched junction bases: 5. The CDR3 is 15 residues long. The CDR3 DNA reads TGTGCCAGCAGCTTGGCCCCGGACAGGGGTTACGAGCAGTACTTC. Amino acids: CASSLAPDRGYEQYF. Full variable domain (rest looked up from reference TRBV5-5 and TRBJ2-7): DAGVTQSPTHLIKTRGQQVTLRCSPISGHKSVSWYQQVLGQGPQFIFQYYEKEERGRGNFPDRFSARQFPNYSSELNVNALLLGDSALYLCASSLAPDRGYEQYFGPGTRLTVT.

CDR3 nucleotide sequence: TGTGCCAGCAGTCTATTTACAGGGCCCCTTTACAATGAGCAGTTCTTC. Translation: CASSLFTGPLYNEQFF. The rearrangement joins TRBV6-1 to TRBJ2-1; weak D call: TRBD1 (6 bases). Trimming cost V 5 bases and J 4 bases, with 18 bases left between them. The CDR3 spans 16 residues. CDR1 and CDR2 from the germline V gene are MNHNS and SASEGT.

The gene calls are TRBV5-1 and TRBJ2-3; 10 bases are shared with TRBD2. V trimming: 7 bases; J trimming: 1 base; junction bases outside the gene matches: 6. The CDR3 is 15 residues long. Germline CDR1 is SGHRS and CDR2 is YFSETQ. The CDR3 is CASCPGTSGTDTQYF. The CDR3 DNA reads as TGCGCCAGCTGCCCCGGGACTAGCGGCACAGATACGCAGTATTTT.

The rearrangement uses TRBV4-2 and TRBJ2-7; the match to TRBD1 covers 9 bases. Per the germline V gene, CDR1 is LGHNA and CDR2 is YNFKEQ. V shed 4 bases, J shed 2 bases, and the junction held 12 bases outside the gene matches. The CDR3 is made up of 17 amino acids. CDR3 amino acids: CASSPPPGQGFAYEQYF. For the CDR3, the DNA is TGTGCCAGCAGCCCGCCTCCGGGACAGGGTTTCGCCTACGAGCAGTACTTC.

This clonotype was seen more than once but under ten times. The DNA for the CDR3 is TGTGCCACCAGCATCAGTAGGGTCCTCTATGGCTACACCTTC. Translation gives CATSISRVLYGYTF. The gene calls are TRBV15 and TRBJ1-2; no definite D call. This CDR3 is built from 14 residues. V was cut by 4 bases and J by 4 bases, with 13 bases left in between. The germline CDR1 and CDR2 sequences are LNHNV and YYDKDF (reference sequence).

This clonotype was picked up a small number of times. V is TRBV7-9 and J is TRBJ2-7, with D possibly matching TRBD2 (5 bases). CDR1 is SEHNR, CDR2 FQNEAQ, per germline (reference sequence). V lost 4 bases and J lost 1, with 14 bases in between. This CDR3 spans 15 amino acids. The CDR3 sequence: CASSSVARGSYEQYF. As DNA, the CDR3 is TGTGCCAGCAGCTCAGTAGCGAGAGGATCCTACGAGCAGTACTTC.

This clonotype was observed a few times. Mismatch with germline at one junction end may stem from a read error. The chain is built from TRBV2 and TRBJ2-5; TRBD1 matches 10 bases. This CDR3 comprises 14 residues. The germline V gene has CDR1 SNHLY and CDR2 FYNNEI. In DNA, the CDR3 is TGTGCCAGCAGAGAAGACAGGGGGCTAAAGACCCAGTACTTC. This translates into CASREDRGLKTQYF.

This clonotype has only a few counts. The J gene is TRBJ1-1, the V gene TRBV6-5; no clear D gene. Germline-derived CDR1 and CDR2 are MNHEY and SVGAGI. The CDR3 sequence is 13 residues long. With 2 bases removed from V and 6 bases from J, the gap between germline ends came to 10 bases. The CDR3 here is CASSYGSYAEAFF. CDR3 sequence (DNA): TGTGCCAGCAGTTACGGGAGTTATGCTGAAGCTTTCTTT.

A few counts support this clonotype. The chain joins TRBV20-1 to TRBJ2-3; no clear D. CDR1 is DFQATT and CDR2 is SNEGSKA in the germline V gene (reference sequence). V was cut by 6 bases and J by 2 bases, with 18 bases left in between. This CDR3 has 15 residues. CDR3 sequence (DNA): TGCAGTGCCCAACGACCGGACCAATACACAGATACGCAGTATTTT. This sequence encodes CSAQRPDQYTDTQYF.

This clonotype was counted between two and nine times. The chain has TRBV25-1 and TRBJ1-1; the match to TRBD1 covers 8 bases. Germline CDR1 MGHDK, CDR2 SYGVNS. The CDR3 extends over 15 amino acids. The J segment lost 4 bases and the V segment lost 6 bases, leaving 10 bases of the junction unmatched. In DNA, the CDR3 is TGTGCCAGCAGGGACAGGGACGGTTGGGCCACTGAAGCTTTCTTT. The encoded protein is CASRDRDGWATEAFF.

The chain joins TRBV18 to TRBJ2-5, with D perhaps given as TRBD1 or TRBD2 (5 bases each). Looked up from germline, CDR1 is KGHSH and CDR2 is LQKENI. The CDR3 runs 14 residues. Trimming cost V 0 bases and J 5 bases, with 10 bases left between them. CDR3 coding DNA: TGTGCCAGCTCACCACCGGGGGAGAGGGAGACCCAGTACTTC. Translated, it gives CASSPPGERETQYF.

This clonotype came up many times. The chain links TRBV19 to TRBJ2-1; 11 nucleotides line up with TRBD2. CDR1 LNHDA and CDR2 SQIVND come from the germline V gene (reference sequence). With 6 bases clipped from V and 2 bases from J, the junction kept 3 bases outside the gene matches. This CDR3 spans 15 amino acids. CDR3 DNA sequence: TGTGCCAGTAGGCTAGCGGGAGGAACCTACAATGAGCAGTTCTTC. Translated: CASRLAGGTYNEQFF.

This clonotype was detected a few times. J is TRBJ2-2 and V is TRBV7-2; tentatively, D is TRBD1 (7 bases). CDR3 size: 16 residues. CDR1 and CDR2 from the germline V gene are SGHTA and FQGNSA. V was shortened by 5 bases and J by 4 bases, with 17 bases between the two germline ends. CDR3 nucleotides: TGTGCCAGCAGCCACGGCAGGGGGGTTGGCACCGGGGAGCTGTTTTTT. It codes for CASSHGRGVGTGELFF.

The rearrangement uses TRBV3-1 and TRBJ2-3; D gene uncertain. Germline V gene lookup returns CDR1 LGHDT and CDR2 YNNKEL (reference sequence). The CDR3 runs to 15 residues. Trimming left V 5 bases short and J 2 bases short, with 14 bases between. The CDR3 coding sequence is TGTGCCAGCAGCACTCTGCGCGACTTCACAGATACGCAGTATTTT. Amino acid sequence: CASSTLRDFTDTQYF.

This clonotype was seen a few times. The chain uses TRBV7-8 and TRBJ2-1; 9 bases fit TRBD2. Losses at the gene ends were 1 base for V and 10 bases for J; bases not matched to a gene: 11. Per the germline V gene, CDR1 is SGHVS and CDR2 is FQNEAQ. The CDR3 is 16 amino acids. The CDR3 spells CASSLVSGLAGNEQFF. Here the CDR3 DNA reads TGTGCCAGCAGCTTAGTATCCGGTCTAGCGGGAAACGAGCAGTTCTTC.

This clonotype has only a few counts. V usage is TRBV20-1 and J usage is TRBJ2-1; a weak D match, TRBD2 (6 bases). Trimming removed 7 bases at V and 0 bases at J, with 13 bases between. The CDR3 runs to 14 residues. The germline V gene has CDR1 DFQATT and CDR2 SNEGSKA (reference sequence). CDR3 residues: CSVTAGSSYNEQFF. For the CDR3, the DNA is TGCAGTGTCACTGCCGGGAGCTCCTACAATGAGCAGTTCTTC.

This clonotype came up a few times. The chain has TRBV4-1 and TRBJ2-1; D ambiguous. V was pared by 4 bases and J by 9 bases, with 13 bases between. There are 13 residues in the CDR3. Germline V lookup: CDR1 MGHRA, CDR2 YSYEKL. The CDR3 is CASSPPSTPEQFF. CDR3 DNA sequence: TGCGCCAGCAGCCCTCCGAGTACCCCTGAGCAGTTCTTC.